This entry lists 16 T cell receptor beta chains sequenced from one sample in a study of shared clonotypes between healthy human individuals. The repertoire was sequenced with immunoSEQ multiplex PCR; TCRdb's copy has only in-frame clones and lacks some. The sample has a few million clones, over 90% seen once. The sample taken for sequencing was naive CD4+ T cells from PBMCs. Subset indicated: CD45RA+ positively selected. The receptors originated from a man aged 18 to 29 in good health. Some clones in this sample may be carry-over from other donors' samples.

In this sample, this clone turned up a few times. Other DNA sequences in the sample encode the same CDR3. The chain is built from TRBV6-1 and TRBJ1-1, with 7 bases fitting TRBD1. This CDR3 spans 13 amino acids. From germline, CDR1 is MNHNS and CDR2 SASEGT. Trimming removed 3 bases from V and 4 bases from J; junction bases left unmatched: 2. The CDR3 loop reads CASSEQGGTEAFF. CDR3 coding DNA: TGTGCCAGCAGTGAGCAGGGGGGCACTGAAGCTTTCTTT.

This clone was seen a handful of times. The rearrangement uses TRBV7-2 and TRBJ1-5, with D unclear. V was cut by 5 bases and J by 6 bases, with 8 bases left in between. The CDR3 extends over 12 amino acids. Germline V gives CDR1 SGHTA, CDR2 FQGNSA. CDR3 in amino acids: CASSPKAQPQHF. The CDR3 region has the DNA TGTGCCAGCAGCCCGAAAGCTCAGCCCCAGCATTTT.

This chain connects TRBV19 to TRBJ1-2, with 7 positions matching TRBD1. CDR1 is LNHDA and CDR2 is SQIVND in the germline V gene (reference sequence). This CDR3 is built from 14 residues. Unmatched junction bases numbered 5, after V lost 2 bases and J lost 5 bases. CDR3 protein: CASSISDRSYGYTF. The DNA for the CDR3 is TGTGCCAGTAGTATATCGGACAGGAGTTATGGCTACACCTTC. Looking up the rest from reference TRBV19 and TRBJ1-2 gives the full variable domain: DGGITQSPKYLFRKEGQNVTLSCEQNLNHDAMYWYRQDPGQGLRLIYYSQIVNDFQKGDIAEGYSVSREKKESFPLTVTSAQKNPTAFYLCASSISDRSYGYTFGSGTRLTVV.

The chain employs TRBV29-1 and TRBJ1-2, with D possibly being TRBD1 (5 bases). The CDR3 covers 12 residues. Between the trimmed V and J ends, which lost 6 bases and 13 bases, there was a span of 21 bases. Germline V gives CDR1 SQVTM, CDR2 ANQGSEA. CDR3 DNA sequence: TGCAGCGTCATGAGCGGGGGGGAAGCGGGCACCTTC. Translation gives CSVMSGGEAGTF.

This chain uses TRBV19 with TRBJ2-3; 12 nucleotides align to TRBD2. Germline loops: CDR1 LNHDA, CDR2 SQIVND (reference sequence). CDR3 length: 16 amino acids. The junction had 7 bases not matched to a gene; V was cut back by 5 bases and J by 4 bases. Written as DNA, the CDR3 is TGTGCCAGTAGTCCCTGGACTAGCGGGATCCCAGATACGCAGTATTTT. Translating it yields CASSPWTSGIPDTQYF. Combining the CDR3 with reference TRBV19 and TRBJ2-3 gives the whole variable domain DGGITQSPKYLFRKEGQNVTLSCEQNLNHDAMYWYRQDPGQGLRLIYYSQIVNDFQKGDIAEGYSVSREKKESFPLTVTSAQKNPTAFYLCASSPWTSGIPDTQYFGPGTRLTVL.

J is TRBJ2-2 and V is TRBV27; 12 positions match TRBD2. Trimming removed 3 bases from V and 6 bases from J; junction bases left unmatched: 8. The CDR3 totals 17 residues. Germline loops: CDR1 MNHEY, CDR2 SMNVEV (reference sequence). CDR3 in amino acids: CASSFPLLAGGPGELFF. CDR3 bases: TGTGCCAGCAGTTTTCCCCTTCTAGCGGGAGGGCCCGGGGAGCTGTTTTTT.

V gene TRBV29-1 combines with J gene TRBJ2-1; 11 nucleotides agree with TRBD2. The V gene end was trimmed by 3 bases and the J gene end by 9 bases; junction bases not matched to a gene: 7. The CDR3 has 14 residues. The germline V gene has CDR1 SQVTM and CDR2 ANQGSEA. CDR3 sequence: CSVERVLAGGEQFF. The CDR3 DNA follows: TGCAGCGTTGAGAGGGTTCTAGCGGGAGGTGAGCAGTTCTTC.

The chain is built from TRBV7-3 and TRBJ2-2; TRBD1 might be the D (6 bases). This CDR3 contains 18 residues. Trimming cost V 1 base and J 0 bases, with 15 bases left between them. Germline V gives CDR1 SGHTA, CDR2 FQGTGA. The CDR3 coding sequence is TGTGCCAGCAGCTTAAAACTACGGACAGCCGCGAACACCGGGGAGCTGTTTTTT. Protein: CASSLKLRTAANTGELFF.

The CDR3: CASSLGGPRDTQYF. DNA of the CDR3: TGTGCCAGCAGCTTAGGAGGGCCTCGGGATACGCAGTATTTT. The rearrangement links TRBV5-6 to TRBJ2-3; D is possibly TRBD2 (6 bases). CDR3 length: 14 amino acids. The V end lost 2 bases, the J end lost 6 bases, and 13 bases lay between the germline ends. The germline V gene encodes CDR1 SGHDT and CDR2 YYEEEE.

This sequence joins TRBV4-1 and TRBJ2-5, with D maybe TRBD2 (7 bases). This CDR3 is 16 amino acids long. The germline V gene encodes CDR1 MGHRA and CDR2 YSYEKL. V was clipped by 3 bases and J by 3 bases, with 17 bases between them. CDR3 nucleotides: TGCGCCAGCAGCCATTTTACCCGGGGGGCGGAAGAGACCCAGTACTTC. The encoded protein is CASSHFTRGAEETQYF.

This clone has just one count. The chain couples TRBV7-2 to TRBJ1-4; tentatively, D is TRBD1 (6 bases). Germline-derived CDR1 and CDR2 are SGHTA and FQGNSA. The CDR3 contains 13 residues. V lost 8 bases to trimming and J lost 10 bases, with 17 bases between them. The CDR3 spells CASGLTGNGKLFF. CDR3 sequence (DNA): TGTGCCAGCGGACTTACAGGGAACGGAAAACTGTTTTTT.

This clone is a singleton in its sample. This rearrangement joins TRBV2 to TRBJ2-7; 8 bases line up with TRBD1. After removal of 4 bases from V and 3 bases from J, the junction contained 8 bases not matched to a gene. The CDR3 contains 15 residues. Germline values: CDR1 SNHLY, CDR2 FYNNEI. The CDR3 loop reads CASSARTGQGYEQYF. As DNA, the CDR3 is TGTGCCAGCAGTGCTAGGACAGGGCAAGGCTACGAGCAGTACTTC.

CDR3: CASSYASGGAYEQYF. The CDR3 bases are TGTGCCAGCAGTTACGCTAGCGGGGGGGCCTACGAGCAGTACTTC. The V gene is TRBV6-5, the J gene TRBJ2-7, with TRBD2 matching over 12 bases. The CDR3 runs 15 residues. Germline CDR1 reads MNHEY; CDR2 reads SVGAGI. V shed 2 bases, J shed 2 bases, and the junction held 1 base outside the gene matches.

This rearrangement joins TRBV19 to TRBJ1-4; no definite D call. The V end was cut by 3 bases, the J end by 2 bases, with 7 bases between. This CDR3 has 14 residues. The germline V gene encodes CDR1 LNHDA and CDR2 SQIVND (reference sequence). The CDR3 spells CASSMARTNEKLFF. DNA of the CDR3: TGTGCCAGTAGTATGGCTAGGACTAATGAAAAACTGTTTTTT.

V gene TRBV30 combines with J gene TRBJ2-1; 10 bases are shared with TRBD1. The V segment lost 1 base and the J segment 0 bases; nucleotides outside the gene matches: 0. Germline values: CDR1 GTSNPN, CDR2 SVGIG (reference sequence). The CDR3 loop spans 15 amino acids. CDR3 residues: CAWSGQGASYNEQFF. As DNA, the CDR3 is TGTGCCTGGAGTGGACAGGGGGCCTCCTACAATGAGCAGTTCTTC.

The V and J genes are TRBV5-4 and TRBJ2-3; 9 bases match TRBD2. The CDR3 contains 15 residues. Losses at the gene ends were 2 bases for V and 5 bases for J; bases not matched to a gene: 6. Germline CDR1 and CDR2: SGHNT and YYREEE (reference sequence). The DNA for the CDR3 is TGTGCCAGCAGCTTTTCTAGCGGGACGAAAGATACGCAGTATTTT. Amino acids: CASSFSSGTKDTQYF.